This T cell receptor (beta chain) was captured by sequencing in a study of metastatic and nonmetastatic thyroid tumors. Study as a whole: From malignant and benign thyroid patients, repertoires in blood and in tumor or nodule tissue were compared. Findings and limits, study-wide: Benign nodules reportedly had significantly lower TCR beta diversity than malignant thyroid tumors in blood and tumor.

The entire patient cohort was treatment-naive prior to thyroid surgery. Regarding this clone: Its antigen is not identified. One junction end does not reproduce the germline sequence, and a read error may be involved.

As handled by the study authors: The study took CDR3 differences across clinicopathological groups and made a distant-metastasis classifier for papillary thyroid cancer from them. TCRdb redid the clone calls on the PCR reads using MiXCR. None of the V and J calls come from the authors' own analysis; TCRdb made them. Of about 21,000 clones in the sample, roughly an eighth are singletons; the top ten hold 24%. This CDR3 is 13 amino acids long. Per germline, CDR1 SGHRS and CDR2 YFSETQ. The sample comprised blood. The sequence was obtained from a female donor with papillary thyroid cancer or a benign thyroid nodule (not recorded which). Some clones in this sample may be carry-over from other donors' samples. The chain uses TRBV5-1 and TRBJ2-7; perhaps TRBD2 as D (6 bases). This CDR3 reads CASILEGASEKYF. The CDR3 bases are TGCGCCAGCATCTTGGAGGGAGCTAGCGAGAAGTACTTC.